This T cell receptor (beta chain) was documented in a study of blood T cell repertoires in COVID-19. Study-wide background: Collection of acute and convalescent COVID-19 samples took place in the United States, Italy and Spain.

Germline CDR1 is LNHDA and CDR2 is SQIVND (reference sequence). Trimming took off 8 bases at V and 3 bases at J, with 20 bases between the two ends. The CDR3 extends over 15 amino acids. TCRdb's table, derived via immunoSEQ multiplex PCR, lists solely in-frame clones and lacks some. Here the sample spans about 92,000 clones, over 70% being singletons. This TCR was sampled from a man aged 50 or older who had recovered from COVID-19. The sample taken for sequencing was peripheral blood. This rearrangement joins TRBV19 to TRBJ2-7, with D perhaps TRBD2 (5 bases). CDR3 DNA: TGTGCCAGTCGCCTGGCGGGCCAGGTCCTCTACGAGCAGTACTTC. The encoded protein is CASRLAGQVLYEQYF.